The table lists the clone carrying this T cell receptor beta chain with a few counts. Its target is unknown. One base separates it from a far larger clone, so it is likely a read error. This CDR3 is 15 amino acids long. Per germline, CDR1 MRHNA and CDR2 SNTAGT. The sample belongs to a study of cytomegalovirus exposure and HLA in healthy donors. Study-wide background: HLA-typed donors were the source of roughly 80 million unique TCRs held in an early data release. General study results and limits: For TCR beta chains, V- and J-gene trimming was later linked to a missense DCLRE1C variant. Most sequenced TCRs were rare (though some public TCRs occurred in many donors).

The PCR contained 60 Vbeta and 13 Jbeta primers. TCRdb's table, derived via immunoSEQ multiplex PCR, lists solely in-frame clones and lacks some. Seen here are 130,000 or so clones, around 9% observed once, and the top ten hold 5.5%. Sample: PBMCs. V gene TRBV6-4 combines with J gene TRBJ2-2; tentatively, D is TRBD2 (6 bases). This TCR was sampled from a man aged 35-49 years in good health and CMV-seronegative. In DNA form, the CDR3 reads TGTGCCCGCAGTGAAGGTAGCGGGAACACCGGGGAGCTGTTTTTT. This gives the protein CARSEGSGNTGELFF.